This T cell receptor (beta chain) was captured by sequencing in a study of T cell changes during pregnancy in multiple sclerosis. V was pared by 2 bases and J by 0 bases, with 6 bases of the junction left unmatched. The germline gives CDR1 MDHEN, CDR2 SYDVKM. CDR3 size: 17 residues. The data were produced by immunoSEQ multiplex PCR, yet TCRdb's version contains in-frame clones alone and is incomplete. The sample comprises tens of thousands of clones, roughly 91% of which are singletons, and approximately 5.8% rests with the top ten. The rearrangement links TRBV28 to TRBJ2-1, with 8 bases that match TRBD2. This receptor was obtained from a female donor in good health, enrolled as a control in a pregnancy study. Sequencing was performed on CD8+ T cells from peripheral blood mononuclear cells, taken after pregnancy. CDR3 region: CASSLPAGTSSYNEQFF. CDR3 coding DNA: TGTGCCAGCAGTTTACCCGCAGGGACTAGCTCCTACAATGAGCAGTTCTTC.